A few counts support the clone carrying this T cell receptor beta chain. The antigen is undetermined. This CDR3 has 12 amino acids. V shed 2 bases and J shed 6 bases, with 8 bases lying between them. Germline assignment: CDR1 SGHVS and CDR2 FNYEAQ. This sample was included in a study of T cell repertoires in cytomegalovirus infection. Study information: Matching HLA type, along with CMV infection, was indicated by public TCR beta signatures.

Overall study findings and caveats: Carriage of CMV together with the relevant HLA was identifiable through cumulative public TCR beta family frequency.

TCRdb redid the calling of the reads with MiXCR, one entry per CDR3 protein. The sample has over 150,000 distinct CDR3 sequences, approximately 15% seen once. The sequence was collected from a human donor in good health (CMV status not recorded). Some clones in this sample may be carry-over from other donors' samples. The genes are TRBV7-6 and TRBJ2-7; D remains ambiguous. The sample consisted of PBMCs. This CDR3 is CASSLILAEQYF. The DNA for the CDR3 is TGTGCCAGCAGCTTAATCCTCGCCGAGCAGTACTTC.